This TCR beta chain stems from a study of shared T cell receptors in the human thymus (dated by TCRdb to the early 2020s). General notes on the study: The study examined how the human thymus generates shared, self-reactive T-cell receptor alpha chains.

On this clone: Its target antigen remains unknown. The record has no base qualities; no much larger clone is one base away.

At the junction V is shortened by 5 bases and J by 1 base; bases outside the gene matches: 10. From a lookup of the germline V gene, CDR1 and CDR2 are MDHEN and SYDVKM. Its CDR3 holds 16 amino acids, cysteine through phenylalanine. Just the 48-base CDR3 DNA is kept, in frame starting at base 1. The library was obtained by the immunoSEQ multiplex PCR assay. Drawn from immuneACCESS, this table holds only the in-frame rearrangements with V and J called that TCRdb kept. Clones are partly lost; checked studies trace under half to an unresolved V gene and leave the rest unexplained. A total of hundreds of thousands of clones appear in this sample, roughly 86% of them only once. Roughly 0.0089% of the sample is in the top ten clones. A further study also used this sample, focusing on human thymus T cells. From that second study: In Finland, the donors were immunologically healthy infants who were having open corrective cardiac surgery for congenital heart defects. The thymus tissue came from surgical resects taken out during corrective cardiac surgery. Both the thymic and the peripheral blood repertoires appeared to show biased V and J gene segment usage. The related research reported highly overlapping thymic TCR repertoires among unrelated individuals. The study used fewer than ten infant thymus samples plus four related peripheral blood samples to characterize TCR alpha and beta repertoires. Donor ages ranging from about 6 to 244 days were recorded, and five to seven male and a couple of female infants were included in the cohort. Thymocytes were freed from the tissue by mechanical means and kept at -70 degrees C as pellets of about 9-33 million cells. A QIAsymphony instrument was used to extract genomic DNA from frozen cell pellets. The immunoSEQ multiplex PCR assay was used to amplify the TCRB and TCRAD loci from a standardized quantity of quality-controlled genomic DNA. The V(D)J region was spanned by amplicons of a length sufficient to cover the CDR3 and to identify V and J genes. The amplicons were sequenced on an Illumina platform via the commercial immunoSEQ service. Primer bias and sequencing errors were corrected as previously described, and TCRAD and TCRB were defined on the basis of the IMGT database. Analysis of the repertoires was done with immunoSEQ Analyzer 3.0 and VDJTools and included basic statistics, V/J segment usage, diversity estimates, rarefaction and pairwise overlap. To estimate diversity, the Chao1, ChaoE, Efron-Thisted, Shannon and inverse Simpson indices were applied, and diversity was also estimated on datasets down-sampled to the smallest sample. Repertoire overlap was assessed by strict matching of CDR3 nucleotide sequence, V gene and J gene, and clustering was done by Jaccard-based multidimensional scaling. On average, thymus samples yielded around 810,000 unique TCRB clonotypes, whereas blood samples yielded around 88,000.

This clonotype was obtained from a boy younger than two with a congenital heart defect. Donor details come from another sample of the same person, matched by shared clones. The chain couples TRBV28 to TRBJ2-7; 8 bases in between match TRBD2. The specimen sequenced was thymocytes. The nucleotide sequence is given as TGTGCCAGCAGTCCTCCGGGACTAGTGGTTTCCTACGAGCAGTACTTC. Translated, it reads CASSPPGLVVSYEQYF.